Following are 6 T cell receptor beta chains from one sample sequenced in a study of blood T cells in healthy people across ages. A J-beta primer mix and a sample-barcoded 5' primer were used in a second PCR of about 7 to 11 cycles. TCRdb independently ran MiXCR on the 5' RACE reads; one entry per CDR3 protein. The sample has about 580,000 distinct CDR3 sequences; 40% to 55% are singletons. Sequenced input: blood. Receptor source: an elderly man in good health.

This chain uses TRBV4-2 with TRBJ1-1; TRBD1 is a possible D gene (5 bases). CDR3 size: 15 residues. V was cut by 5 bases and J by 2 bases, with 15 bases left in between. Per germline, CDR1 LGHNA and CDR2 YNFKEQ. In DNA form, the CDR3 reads TGTGCCAGCAGCGCTGGACATGGTCCAAACACTGAAGCTTTCTTT. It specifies CASSAGHGPNTEAFF.

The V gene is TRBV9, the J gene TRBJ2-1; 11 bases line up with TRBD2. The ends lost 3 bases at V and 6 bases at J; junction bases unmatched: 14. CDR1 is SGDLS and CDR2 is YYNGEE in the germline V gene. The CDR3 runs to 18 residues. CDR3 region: CASSAYPPLAGGRNEQFF. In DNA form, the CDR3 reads TGTGCCAGCAGCGCCTACCCTCCTCTAGCGGGAGGCCGCAATGAGCAGTTCTTC. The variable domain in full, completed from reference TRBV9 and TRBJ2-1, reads DSGVTQTPKHLITATGQRVTLRCSPRSGDLSVYWYQQSLDQGLQFLIQYYNGEERAKGNILERFSAQQFPDLHSELNLSSLELGDSALYFCASSAYPPLAGGRNEQFFGPGTRLTVL.

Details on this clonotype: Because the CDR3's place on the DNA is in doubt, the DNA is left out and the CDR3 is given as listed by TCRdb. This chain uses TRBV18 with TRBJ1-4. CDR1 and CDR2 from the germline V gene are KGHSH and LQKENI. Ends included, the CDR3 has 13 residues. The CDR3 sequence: CASSYTFGEKLFF.

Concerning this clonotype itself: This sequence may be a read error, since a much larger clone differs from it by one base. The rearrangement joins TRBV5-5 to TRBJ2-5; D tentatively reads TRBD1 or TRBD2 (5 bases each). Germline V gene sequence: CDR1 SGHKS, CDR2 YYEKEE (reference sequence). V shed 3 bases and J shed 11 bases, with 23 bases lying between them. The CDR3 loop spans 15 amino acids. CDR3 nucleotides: TGTGCCAGCAGCTCGCCACAGGTGGGGGTGAAGGAGCAGTACTTC. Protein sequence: CASSSPQVGVKEQYF.

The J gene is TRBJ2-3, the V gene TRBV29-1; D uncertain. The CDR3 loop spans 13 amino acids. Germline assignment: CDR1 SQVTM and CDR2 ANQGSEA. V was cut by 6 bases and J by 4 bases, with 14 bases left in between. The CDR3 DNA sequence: TGCAGCGTCTCACCTTTAGGCGCAGATACGCAGTATTTT. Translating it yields CSVSPLGADTQYF.

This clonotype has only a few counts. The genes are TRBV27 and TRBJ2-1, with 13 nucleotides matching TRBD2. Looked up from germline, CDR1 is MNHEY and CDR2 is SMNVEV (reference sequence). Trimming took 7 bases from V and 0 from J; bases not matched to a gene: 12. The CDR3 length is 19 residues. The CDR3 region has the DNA TGTGCCAGCACCGAATGGGGACTAGCGGGAAGGAGCTCCTACAATGAGCAGTTCTTC. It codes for CASTEWGLAGRSSYNEQFF.